The clone carrying this T cell receptor beta chain was recorded many times. Its antigen is unknown. This related bone marrow graft donor gave peripheral blood on the day of marrow donation. This entry is derived from a study of T cells after posttransplantation cyclophosphamide. Study-level points and caveats: TRB clonality was highly associated with recipient CMV seropositivity and reactivation. Tissue-infiltrating T cells from skin or gut overlapped little with blood T cells. Later blood repertoires were often dominated by clones from the donor CD8+ memory compartment.

TCRdb's copy holds only in-frame clones and misses some; the assay was immunoSEQ multiplex PCR. Recorded here are about 24,000 clones, none singletons. CDR3 length equals 15 residues. V lost 6 bases and J lost 2, with 14 bases in between. Looked up from germline, CDR1 is SNHLY and CDR2 is FYNNEI. Sequencing input: PBMCs. The receptor's source is a woman in her sixties in good health, CMV-negative, and a related stem cell transplant donor. The chain carries TRBV2 and TRBJ1-3; D is ambiguous. The CDR3 DNA follows: TGTGCCAGCAGACCAACACCAAACCCTGGAAACACCATATATTTT. This sequence encodes CASRPTPNPGNTIYF.